Below are 17 T cell receptor beta chains sequenced from a single sample in a study of blood T cell repertoires in COVID-19. The method was immunoSEQ multiplex PCR; TCRdb's version includes in-frame clones alone and lacks a portion of them. Found here are tens of thousands of clones, 65% to 80% of them singletons; the top ten hold roughly 22%. Material for sequencing was peripheral blood. The receptors stem from a woman of 80 years or more with active or convalescent COVID-19.

The gene calls are TRBV7-3 and TRBJ1-2; D not certain. The germline V gene encodes CDR1 SGHTA and CDR2 FQGTGA. V gave up 2 bases and J gave up 10 bases, with 14 bases separating them. CDR3 length equals 13 residues. This chain's CDR3 is CASSLFETEAYTF. CDR3 in DNA: TGTGCCAGCAGCTTATTTGAAACTGAGGCCTACACCTTC.

In this sample, this clone turned up once. The rearrangement joins TRBV7-3 to TRBJ1-3; no firm D call. Germline V gene sequence: CDR1 SGHTA, CDR2 FQGTGA. Trimming pared 5 bases from V and 3 bases from J, leaving 8 bases between. The CDR3 has 13 residues. The CDR3 protein is CASSIGSGNTIYF. The CDR3 DNA reads TGTGCCAGCAGCATAGGGAGTGGAAACACCATATATTTT.

The V gene is TRBV19, the J gene TRBJ1-3; 7 nucleotides align to TRBD1. The CDR3 contains 15 residues. V shed 2 bases and J 4 bases; nucleotides not matched to a gene: 5. Germline-derived CDR1 and CDR2 are LNHDA and SQIVND (reference sequence). The CDR3 spells CASSINWDSGNTIYF. The CDR3 DNA sequence: TGTGCCAGTAGTATAAATTGGGACAGCGGAAACACCATATATTTT. Full variable domain (missing parts from reference TRBV19 and TRBJ1-3): DGGITQSPKYLFRKEGQNVTLSCEQNLNHDAMYWYRQDPGQGLRLIYYSQIVNDFQKGDIAEGYSVSREKKESFPLTVTSAQKNPTAFYLCASSINWDSGNTIYFGEGSWLTVV.

This clone has more than one count but fewer than ten. The V and J genes are TRBV2 and TRBJ1-5; D is perhaps TRBD1 (5 bases). The CDR3 runs 14 residues. V dropped 2 bases and J dropped 5 bases, with 10 bases sitting between them. The germline V gene encodes CDR1 SNHLY and CDR2 FYNNEI. As DNA, the CDR3 is TGTGCCAGCAGTGAATCTACAGGTTATCAGCCCCAGCATTTT. It encodes CASSESTGYQPQHF.

This clone was counted a few times. CDR3 nucleotide sequence: TGTGCCAGTAGTCAAGACAGGACTTCATCGATTTATGGCTACACCTTC. This encodes CASSQDRTSSIYGYTF. This sequence joins TRBV19 and TRBJ1-2; TRBD1 is a possible D gene (6 bases). From germline, CDR1 is LNHDA and CDR2 SQIVND (reference sequence). The CDR3 loop spans 16 amino acids. The V end lost 5 bases, the J end lost 5 bases, and 21 bases lay between the germline ends.

CDR3 in DNA: TGTGCCAGCAGCCAGGAGGGGTTCGGCACTGAAGCTTTCTTT. It codes for CASSQEGFGTEAFF. The chain is built from TRBV4-2 and TRBJ1-1, with D tentatively TRBD1 (5 bases). The CDR3 spans 14 residues. Germline V gene data show CDR1 as LGHNA and CDR2 as YNFKEQ. Trimming stripped 3 bases from V and 4 bases from J, with 12 bases between.

Remarks on this clone: One end of the junction fails to match germline, which may point to a read error. The chain employs TRBV7-7 and TRBJ2-2; TRBD2 aligns across 7 bases. The length of the CDR3 is 15 residues. Germline V gene data show CDR1 as SSHAT and CDR2 as FNYEAQ (reference sequence). The chain's CDR3 is CASSLAGAPGEELFF. CDR3 nucleotide sequence: TGTGCTAGCAGCTTAGCGGGTGCCCCGGGGGAGGAGCTGTTTTTT.

The chain has TRBV9 and TRBJ1-6; no reliable D call. V was clipped by 0 bases and J by 9 bases, with 13 bases between them. In germline, CDR1 is SGDLS, CDR2 YYNGEE. The CDR3 spans 15 residues. This CDR3 reads CASSVEVGSPSPLHF. CDR3 in DNA: TGTGCCAGCAGCGTAGAAGTGGGCAGCCCTTCACCCCTCCACTTT.

Points on this clone: This CDR3 is also generated by other DNA sequences in the sample. For the CDR3, the DNA is TGTGCCAGCAGCCGTGGTAGGAACACTGAAGCTTTCTTT. Translation: CASSRGRNTEAFF. The chain combines TRBV27 with TRBJ1-1; D remains unclear. V was pared by 6 bases and J by 1 base, with 9 bases between. The CDR3 spans 13 residues. Germline CDR1 MNHEY, CDR2 SMNVEV (reference sequence).

This clone was seen more than once but under ten times. V is TRBV7-8 and J is TRBJ1-4; TRBD1 matches at 9 bases. V lost 5 bases, J lost 2 bases, and 6 bases stayed unmatched. CDR3 length equals 16 residues. Germline V gives CDR1 SGHVS, CDR2 FQNEAQ. CDR3 amino acids: CASSLRTGVTNEKLFF. The CDR3 coding sequence is TGTGCCAGCAGCCTCCGGACAGGGGTGACTAATGAAAAACTGTTTTTT.

V is TRBV19 and J is TRBJ2-1; 7 bases agree with TRBD1. Germline CDR1 and CDR2: LNHDA and SQIVND (reference sequence). CDR3 length: 14 residues. Germline trimming cut 2 bases from V and 7 bases from J; bases unmatched to any gene: 5. CDR3 amino acids: CASSISSRGNEQFF. CDR3 in DNA: TGTGCCAGTAGTATATCGTCCAGGGGGAATGAGCAGTTCTTC.

The gene calls are TRBV5-1 and TRBJ2-7; perhaps TRBD2 as D (5 bases). Germline V lookup: CDR1 SGHRS, CDR2 YFSETQ. The CDR3 is made up of 16 amino acids. Trimming took off 2 bases at V and 7 bases at J, with 22 bases between the two ends. The CDR3 DNA is TGCGCCAGCAGCTTAGGCCTGGAGTGGGAGCTGGGAGAGCAGTACTTC. Translation: CASSLGLEWELGEQYF.

The CDR3 sequence: CASSLEPGGLYGYTF. As DNA, the CDR3 is TGCGCCAGCAGCTTGGAGCCAGGGGGCCTCTATGGCTACACCTTC. This chain links TRBV5-1 with TRBJ1-2, with 8 bases fitting TRBD1. The CDR3 has 15 residues. Trimming at V came to 0 bases and at J to 4 bases, leaving 5 bases not matched to a gene. CDR1 SGHRS and CDR2 YFSETQ come from the germline V gene.

CDR3 protein: CASSDTSLAKNIQYF. CDR3 DNA sequence: TGTGCCAGCAGCGACACCAGTCTAGCCAAAAACATTCAGTACTTC. The chain links TRBV7-2 to TRBJ2-4, with no clear D. This CDR3 contains 15 residues. V shed 5 bases and J shed 0 bases, with 11 bases lying between them. Germline V gene sequence: CDR1 SGHTA, CDR2 FQGNSA.

This rearrangement joins TRBV6-1 to TRBJ2-7, with D perhaps matching TRBD2 (6 bases). The CDR3 loop spans 14 amino acids. V was clipped by 2 bases and J by 3 bases, with 11 bases between them. Germline V CDR1 and CDR2: MNHNS, SASEGT. This CDR3 reads CASSESLGSYEQYF. DNA for the CDR3: TGTGCCAGCAGTGAATCCCTCGGGAGCTACGAGCAGTACTTC.

The J gene is TRBJ1-5, the V gene TRBV4-1; perhaps TRBD1 as D (5 bases). The CDR3 runs to 13 residues. Germline V lookup: CDR1 MGHRA, CDR2 YSYEKL. The germline V and J ends were trimmed by 4 bases and 4 bases, with 8 bases remaining between them. The CDR3 sequence: CASSPQENQPQHF. The CDR3 DNA sequence: TGCGCCAGCAGCCCACAGGAAAATCAGCCCCAGCATTTT.

This chain connects TRBV25-1 to TRBJ1-4; 8 nucleotides match TRBD1. Trimming took 6 bases from V and 7 from J; bases not matched to a gene: 4. The CDR3 runs to 13 residues. Germline V lookup: CDR1 MGHDK, CDR2 SYGVNS. The CDR3 protein is CASRTGAIEKLFF. The CDR3 nucleotides read TGTGCCAGCAGGACAGGGGCTATTGAAAAACTGTTTTTT.